The present T cell receptor (beta chain) was sequenced within a study of blood T cell repertoires in COVID-19. The wider study: Researchers got acute and convalescent COVID-19 samples from the United States, Italy and Spain.

Living in under 30 US areas, the participants were between roughly 18 and 95 years of age. Per the original data handling: Amplification with reference gene primers provided the estimates of nucleated cell counts. Some clones are missing from TCRdb's copy, which holds only in-frame ones; the method was immunoSEQ multiplex PCR. V and J calls and clone size are those listed in that table; D and trimming were worked out from the DNA. The sample holds about 280,000 clones, roughly 89% seen once. The CDR3 has 14 amino acids. Unmatched junction bases numbered 3, after V lost 5 bases and J lost 4 bases. Germline V lookup: CDR1 LNHDA, CDR2 SQIVND (reference sequence).

The TCR originated in a woman aged 40-49 years who had recovered from COVID-19. Input material: PBMCs or T cells enriched from blood (not recorded which). The chain recombines TRBV19 with TRBJ2-1, with TRBD2 matching over 9 bases. The CDR3 DNA reads TGTGCCAGTAGTCGGCTAGCGGGGTACAATGAGCAGTTCTTC. Protein product: CASSRLAGYNEQFF. Variable domain in full (rest from reference TRBV19 and TRBJ2-1): DGGITQSPKYLFRKEGQNVTLSCEQNLNHDAMYWYRQDPGQGLRLIYYSQIVNDFQKGDIAEGYSVSREKKESFPLTVTSAQKNPTAFYLCASSRLAGYNEQFFGPGTRLTVL.